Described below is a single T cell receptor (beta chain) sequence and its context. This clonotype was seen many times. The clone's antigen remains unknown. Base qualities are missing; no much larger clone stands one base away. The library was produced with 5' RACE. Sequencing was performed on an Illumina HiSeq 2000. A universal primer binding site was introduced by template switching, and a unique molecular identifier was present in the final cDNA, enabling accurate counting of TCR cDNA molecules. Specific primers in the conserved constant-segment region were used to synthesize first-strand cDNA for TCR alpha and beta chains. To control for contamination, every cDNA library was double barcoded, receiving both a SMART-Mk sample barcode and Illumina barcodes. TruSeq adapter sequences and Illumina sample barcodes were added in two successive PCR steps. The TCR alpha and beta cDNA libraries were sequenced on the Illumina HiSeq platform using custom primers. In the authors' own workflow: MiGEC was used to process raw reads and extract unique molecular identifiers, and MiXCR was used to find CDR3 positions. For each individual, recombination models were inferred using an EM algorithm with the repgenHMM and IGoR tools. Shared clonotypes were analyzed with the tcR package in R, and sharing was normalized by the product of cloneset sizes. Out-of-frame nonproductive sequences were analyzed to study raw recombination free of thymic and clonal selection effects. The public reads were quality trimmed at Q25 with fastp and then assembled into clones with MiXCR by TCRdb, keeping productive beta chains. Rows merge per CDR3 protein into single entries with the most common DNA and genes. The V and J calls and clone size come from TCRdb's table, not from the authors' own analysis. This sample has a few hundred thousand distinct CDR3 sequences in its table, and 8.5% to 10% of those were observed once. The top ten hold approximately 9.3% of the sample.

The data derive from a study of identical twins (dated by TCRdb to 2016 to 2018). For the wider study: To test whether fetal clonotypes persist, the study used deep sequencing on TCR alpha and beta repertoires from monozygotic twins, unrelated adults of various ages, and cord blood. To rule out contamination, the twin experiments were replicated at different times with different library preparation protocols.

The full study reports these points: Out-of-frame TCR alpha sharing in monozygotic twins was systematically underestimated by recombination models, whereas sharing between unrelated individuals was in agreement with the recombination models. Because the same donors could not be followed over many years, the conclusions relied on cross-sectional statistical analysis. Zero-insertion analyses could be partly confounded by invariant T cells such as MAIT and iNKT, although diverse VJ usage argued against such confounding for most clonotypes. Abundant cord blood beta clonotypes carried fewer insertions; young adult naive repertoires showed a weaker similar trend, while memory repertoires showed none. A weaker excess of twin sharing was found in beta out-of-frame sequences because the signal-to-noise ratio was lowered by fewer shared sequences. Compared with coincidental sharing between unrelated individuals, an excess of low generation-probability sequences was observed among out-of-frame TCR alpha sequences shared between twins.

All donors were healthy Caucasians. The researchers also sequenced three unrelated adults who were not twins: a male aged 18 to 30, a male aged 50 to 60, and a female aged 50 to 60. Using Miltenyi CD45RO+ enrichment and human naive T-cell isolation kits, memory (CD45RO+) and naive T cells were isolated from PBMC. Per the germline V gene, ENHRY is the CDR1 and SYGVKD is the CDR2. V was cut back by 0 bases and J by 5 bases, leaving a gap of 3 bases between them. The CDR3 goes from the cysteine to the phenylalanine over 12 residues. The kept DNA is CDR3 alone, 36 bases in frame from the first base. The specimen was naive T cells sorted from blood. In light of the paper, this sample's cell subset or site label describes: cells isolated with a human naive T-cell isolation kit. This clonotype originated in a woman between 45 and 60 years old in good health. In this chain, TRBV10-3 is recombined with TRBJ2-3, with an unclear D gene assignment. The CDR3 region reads CAISESKDTQYF. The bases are TGTGCCATCAGTGAGTCAAAAGATACGCAGTATTTT.